The TCR beta chain described here comes from a study of post-analysis software for immune sequencing data. Overall study context: Recorded subtypes: relapsing-remitting, secondary progressive, progressive-relapsing; some patients unannotated. Study-wide results and limits: Patients had higher frequencies than controls of four to six TRBV segments, including TRBV5-6, TRBV5-1 and TRBV20-1.

Built from TCR beta cDNA, the libraries had unique molecular identifiers in them. TCRdb passed the PCR reads through MiXCR, listing each CDR3 protein once. The repertoire holds around 440,000 distinct CDR3 sequences, 40% to 55% seen once, with 9% to 14% in the top ten. Trimming took 4 bases from V and 2 from J; bases not matched to a gene: 7. The length of the CDR3 is 16 residues. CDR1 and CDR2 from the germline V gene are SNHLY and FYNNEI. With respect to this clonotype: Its antigen remains unidentified.

The chain uses TRBV2 and TRBJ2-1, with TRBD2 identical over 8 bases. Specimen: blood. This sequence originates from a girl aged 5-17 years with multiple sclerosis. The chain's CDR3 is CASSAVAGTPYNEQFF. As DNA, the CDR3 is TGTGCCAGCAGTGCAGTAGCGGGGACCCCCTACAATGAGCAGTTCTTC. Using reference TRBV2 and TRBJ2-1 for the parts outside the CDR3, the full variable domain is EPEVTQTPSHQVTQMGQEVILRCVPISNHLYFYWYRQILGQKVEFLVSFYNNEISEKSEIFDDQFSVERPDGSNFTLKIRSTKLEDSAMYFCASSAVAGTPYNEQFFGPGTRLTVL.